One T cell receptor beta chain is described in this entry. Its antigen is undetermined. No infections or other immune events were documented during collection. The data derive from a study of identifying expanded T cells in peripheral blood. Points from the study as a whole: About 1.2 clones differed between technical replicates, versus approximately 16 and 20 over time.

CDR1 SGHTA and CDR2 FQGNSA come from the germline V gene. With 2 bases removed from V and 2 bases from J, the gap between germline ends came to 13 bases. The length of the CDR3 is 16 residues. Profiling relied on immunoSEQ multiplex PCR, and the TCRdb table lists in-frame clones only, not all of them. The sample consists of about 76,000 clones, approximately 84% of them appearing once. This TCR derives from a person between 18 and 69 years old in good health. V usage is TRBV7-2 and J usage is TRBJ1-3; D is possibly TRBD1 (6 bases). The sample consisted of blood. CDR3 in amino acids: CASSLFPGATGNTIYF. The CDR3 DNA is TGTGCCAGCAGCTTATTTCCGGGGGCAACTGGAAACACCATATATTTT.